This TCR beta chain is from a study of cytomegalovirus exposure and HLA in healthy donors. The V gene's germline CDR1 is MNHNS and CDR2 SASEGT. V lost 6 bases and J lost 4; bases outside the gene matches: 8. The CDR3 contains 14 residues. Note on this clone: Other DNA variants within this sample encode the same CDR3.

Use of 60 Vbeta and 13 Jbeta primers characterized the PCR. Produced via immunoSEQ multiplex PCR; TCRdb's table is partial and in-frame only. The sample totals some 44,000 clones; its top ten clones hold under 2%. This sequence originates from a woman between 25 and 40 years old in good health and CMV-seronegative. This chain uses TRBV6-1 with TRBJ2-7; 8 nucleotides align to TRBD1. The sequenced sample was PBMCs. The CDR3 loop reads CASSDTGGPYEQYF. DNA of the CDR3: TGTGCCAGCAGCGACACAGGGGGTCCGTACGAGCAGTACTTC.